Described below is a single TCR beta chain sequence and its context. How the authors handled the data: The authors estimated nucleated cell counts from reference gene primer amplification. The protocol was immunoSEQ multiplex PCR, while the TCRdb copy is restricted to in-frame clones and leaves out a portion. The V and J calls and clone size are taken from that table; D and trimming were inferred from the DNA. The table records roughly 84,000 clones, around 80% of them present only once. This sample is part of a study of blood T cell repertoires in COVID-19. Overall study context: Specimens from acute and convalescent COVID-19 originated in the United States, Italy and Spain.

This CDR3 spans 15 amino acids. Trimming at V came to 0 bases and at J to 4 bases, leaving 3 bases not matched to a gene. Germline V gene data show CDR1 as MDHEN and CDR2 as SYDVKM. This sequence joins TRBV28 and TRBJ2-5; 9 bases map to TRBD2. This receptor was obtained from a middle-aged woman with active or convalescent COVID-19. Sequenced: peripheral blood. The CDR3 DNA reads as TGTGCCAGCAGTTTATGGCGGGGGGGCGGAGAGACCCAGTACTTC. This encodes CASSLWRGGGETQYF.